The entry below gives a single TCR beta chain sequence along with its context. As yet, its antigen is unknown. This sample was taken from a study of shared clonotypes between healthy human individuals. As for the study in general: With ages of 18 to 49, the donors were a couple of women and a few men.

Approximately 210 ng DNA, 30,000 to 35,000 T cell genomes, went into each sorted-subset replicate PCR. Method: immunoSEQ multiplex PCR; TCRdb's copy keeps in-frame clones and lacks some. The sample shows some 240,000 clones, 65% of them seen only once. V shed 4 bases and J 1 base; nucleotides not matched to a gene: 7. This CDR3 is built from 16 residues. CDR1 MDHEN and CDR2 SYDVKM come from the germline V gene. Overall study results and limits: Only blood underwent sampling, and tissue repertoires likely differ.

Input material: memory CD4+ T cells sorted from blood. This sample's subset: CD45RA-negative fraction. The genes are TRBV28 and TRBJ2-3; TRBD1 matches at 8 bases. The sequence was collected from a man between 25 and 39 years old in good health. The CDR3 loop reads CASSSLGQGRTDTQYF. For the CDR3, the DNA is TGTGCCAGCAGTTCCCTAGGACAGGGTCGCACAGATACGCAGTATTTT.